Below, 14 T cell receptor beta chains from the same sample are listed, as sequenced in a study of OX40 agonist ivuxolimab in advanced cancers. The data were produced by immunoSEQ multiplex PCR, yet TCRdb's version contains in-frame clones alone and is incomplete. The sample includes just under 20,000 clones, around 82% of them seen just once. Here the sequenced sample was CD4+ or CD8+ T cells sorted from blood, taken in a trial of the OX40 agonist ivuxolimab. The receptor set was obtained from an adult with an advanced solid tumor such as melanoma, head and neck, liver or kidney cancer.

A few counts support this clone. The rearrangement links TRBV21-1 to TRBJ2-1; the D call of TRBD1 is as the table states it, not checked on the DNA. TRBV21-1 is given as a pseudogene. The CDR3 is 16 amino acids. The CDR3 here is CASSKVRHKFYNEQFF. Here the CDR3 DNA reads TGTGCCAGCAGCAAAGTTAGACACAAGTTCTACAATGAGCAGTTCTTC.

CDR3 sequence (DNA): TGTGCCAGCAGTACGGGACAGGTTAATCAGCCCCAGCATTTT. This encodes CASSTGQVNQPQHF. The chain carries TRBV27 and TRBJ1-5; TRBD1 matches 8 bases. The J segment lost 4 bases and the V segment lost 5 bases, leaving 4 bases of the junction unmatched. There are 14 residues in the CDR3. Germline V gene sequence: CDR1 MNHEY, CDR2 SMNVEV (reference sequence).

The rearrangement uses TRBV19 and TRBJ2-3; 7 nucleotides line up with TRBD1. This CDR3 has 14 residues. From germline, CDR1 is LNHDA and CDR2 SQIVND (reference sequence). The V and J ends lost 5 bases and 5 bases, in that order; junction bases with no gene match: 7. CDR3 in DNA: TGTGCCAGTAGTCCAAGGGGGCGTGGAGATACGCAGTATTTT. It is translated as CASSPRGRGDTQYF.

The chain is built from TRBV5-5 and TRBJ1-4, with D uncertain. Trimming shortened V by 0 bases and J by 4 bases, and 10 bases separated the two germline ends. CDR1 is SGHKS and CDR2 is YYEKEE in the germline V gene (reference sequence). The CDR3 runs to 15 residues. CDR3 residues: CASSLGVGRNEKLFF. The CDR3 region has the DNA TGTGCCAGCAGCTTGGGAGTTGGCCGTAATGAAAAACTGTTTTTT.

The chain joins TRBV6-5 to TRBJ2-1; D tentatively reads TRBD1 or TRBD2 (5 bases each). The CDR3 sequence is 13 residues long. From germline, CDR1 is MNHEY and CDR2 SVGAGI. Trimming shortened V by 4 bases and J by 9 bases, and 13 bases separated the two germline ends. Here the CDR3 reads CASSSTRGGEQFF. The DNA for the CDR3 is TGTGCCAGCAGTTCAACTAGGGGCGGTGAGCAGTTCTTC.

This chain links TRBV9 with TRBJ2-5; D remains unclear. The ends were cut back, 0 bases at V and 8 bases at J, with 11 bases in the middle. CDR3 length: 13 residues. CDR1 is SGDLS, CDR2 YYNGEE, per germline. The CDR3 DNA sequence: TGTGCCAGCAGCGTAGAAGTAGCAGCCACCCAGTACTTC. Translation gives CASSVEVAATQYF.

This chain uses TRBV30 with TRBJ1-5; D is uncertain. Per the germline V gene, CDR1 is GTSNPN and CDR2 is SVGIG (reference sequence). The CDR3 has 13 residues. V was clipped by 3 bases and J by 4 bases, with 10 bases between them. CDR3 sequence (DNA): TGTGCCTGGAGCACCCTGGGGAATCAGCCCCAGCATTTT. This translates into CAWSTLGNQPQHF.

This clone was observed once. The chain employs TRBV5-6 and TRBJ1-3; no firm D call. Germline CDR1 is SGHDT and CDR2 is YYEEEE. Trimming shortened V by 4 bases and J by 0 bases, and 11 bases separated the two germline ends. The CDR3 extends over 15 amino acids. The CDR3 here is CASSGIGVSGNTIYF. The CDR3 DNA follows: TGTGCCAGCAGCGGGATTGGGGTCTCTGGAAACACCATATATTTT.

This sequence joins TRBV29-1 and TRBJ2-3; 7 nucleotides match TRBD2. CDR1 and CDR2 from the germline V gene are SQVTM and ANQGSEA. The CDR3 loop spans 14 amino acids. J gave up 2 bases and V 4 bases, and 6 bases lay outside the gene matches. CDR3 nucleotide sequence: TGCAGCGTTGGAGAGAGCGGGGTCACAGATACGCAGTATTTT. Protein: CSVGESGVTDTQYF.

V usage is TRBV6-6 and J usage is TRBJ2-7; D not resolved. Germline loops: CDR1 MNHNY, CDR2 SVGAGI (reference sequence). Trimming left V 6 bases short and J 3 bases short, with 6 bases between. CDR3 length equals 11 residues. The CDR3 sequence: CASSSLYEQYF. The CDR3 DNA is TGTGCCAGCAGCTCTCTCTACGAGCAGTACTTC.

V is TRBV29-1 and J is TRBJ1-4, with D uncertain. Trimming shortened V by 5 bases and J by 5 bases, and 9 bases separated the two germline ends. Germline CDR1 and CDR2: SQVTM and ANQGSEA. The CDR3 consists of 12 residues. The CDR3 reads CSVRSGNEKLFF. The CDR3 nucleotides read TGCAGCGTTCGTTCCGGGAATGAAAAACTGTTTTTT.

The chain has TRBV5-1 and TRBJ2-1, with 10 nucleotides matching TRBD2. This CDR3 region has 14 residues. V lost 0 bases to trimming and J lost 10 bases; unmatched junction nucleotides: 4. In germline, CDR1 is SGHRS, CDR2 YFSETQ. CDR3 nucleotide sequence: TGCGCCAGCAGCTTGGCGGCTAGCGGGGGCGAGCAGTTCTTC. This codes for CASSLAASGGEQFF.

The chain has TRBV7-3 and TRBJ2-3; TRBD1 is a possible D gene (6 bases). The CDR3 loop spans 15 amino acids. V was shortened by 4 bases and J by 1 base, with 12 bases between the two germline ends. Germline CDR1 SGHTA, CDR2 FQGTGA. The DNA for the CDR3 is TGTGCCAGCAGCTCGACAGGCTCAGGCACAGATACGCAGTATTTT. Its translation is CASSSTGSGTDTQYF.

In this sample, this clone turned up a few times. This sequence joins TRBV11-2 and TRBJ2-7; D is possibly TRBD1 (6 bases). Trimming took off 1 base at V and 3 bases at J, with 10 bases between the two ends. CDR1 and CDR2 from the germline V gene are SGHAT and FQNNGV. The CDR3 contains 14 residues. The CDR3 is CASSLVTGDYEQYF. The CDR3 nucleotides are TGTGCCAGCAGCTTAGTGACAGGTGACTACGAGCAGTACTTC.